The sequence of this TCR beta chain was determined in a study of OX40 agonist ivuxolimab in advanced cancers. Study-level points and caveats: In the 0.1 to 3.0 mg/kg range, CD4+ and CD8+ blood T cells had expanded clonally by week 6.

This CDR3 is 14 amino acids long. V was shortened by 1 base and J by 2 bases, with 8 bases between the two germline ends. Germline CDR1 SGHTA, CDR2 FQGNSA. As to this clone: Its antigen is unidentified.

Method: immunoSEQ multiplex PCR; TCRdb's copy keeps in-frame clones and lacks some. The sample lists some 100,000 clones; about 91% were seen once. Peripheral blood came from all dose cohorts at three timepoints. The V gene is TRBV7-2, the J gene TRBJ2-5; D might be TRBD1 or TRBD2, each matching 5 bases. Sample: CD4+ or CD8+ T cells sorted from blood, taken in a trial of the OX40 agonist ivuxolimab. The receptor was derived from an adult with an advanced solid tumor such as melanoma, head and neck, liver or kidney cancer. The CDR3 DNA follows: TGTGCCAGCAGCTTAGTCGGGGCACAAGAGACCCAGTACTTC. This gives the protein CASSLVGAQETQYF.